This T cell receptor beta chain was profiled in a study of cytomegalovirus exposure and HLA in healthy donors. Primers for the PCR totalled 60 Vbeta and 13 Jbeta. Method: immunoSEQ multiplex PCR; TCRdb's copy keeps in-frame clones and lacks some. The table includes roughly 200,000 clones, around 80% detected once. Only a few counts were recorded for this clone. Antigen specificity is unknown. General study findings and limits: Specificity of a few CMV-associated chains for CMV antigens was verified in vitro.

V lost 6 bases and J lost 6; bases outside the gene matches: 6. Germline lookup yields CDR1 MNHEY and CDR2 SMNVEV (reference sequence). The CDR3 sequence is 14 residues long. The chain carries TRBV27 and TRBJ1-4; 8 bases are shared with TRBD1. Sequences were obtained from PBMCs. This clonotype originated in a young man in good health and CMV-seronegative. CDR3 in DNA: TGTGCCAGCAGCCTCAGGGGGCGCGATGAAAAACTGTTTTTT. This codes for CASSLRGRDEKLFF.